A single sample is the source of the 6 T cell receptor beta chains below, sequenced in a study of PD-L1 blockade in urothelial cancer. The protocol was immunoSEQ multiplex PCR, while the TCRdb copy is restricted to in-frame clones and leaves out a portion. The table records under 95,000 clones, roughly 84% of them present only once. The time point here: pretreatment peripheral blood. The source was PBMCs, collected around atezolizumab (anti-PD-L1) treatment. These receptors originate from a man between 60 and 70 years old with urothelial cancer.

The chain carries TRBV11-3 and TRBJ1-3; 10 bases align to TRBD1. This CDR3 contains 16 residues. The germline CDR1 and CDR2 sequences are SGHNT and YENEEA. J gave up 0 bases and V 10 bases, and 9 bases lay outside the gene matches. CDR3 sequence (DNA): TGTGCCACCCCCAGACAGGGGGCAACCTCTGGAAACACCATATATTTT. Amino acids: CATPRQGATSGNTIYF.

The rearrangement uses TRBV10-3 and TRBJ2-1; 11 bases align to TRBD2. The CDR3 is made up of 17 amino acids. Germline CDR1 is ENHRY and CDR2 is SYGVKD. The ends lost 0 bases at V and 7 bases at J; junction bases unmatched: 8. The CDR3 DNA is TGTGCCATCAGTGAGTCGTTTAGCGGGGGGGCCGCGAATGAGCAGTTCTTC. Residues: CAISESFSGGAANEQFF.

This clone was counted only a few times. The V gene is TRBV20-1, the J gene TRBJ1-4; D call uncertain. Trimming stripped 5 bases from V and 8 bases from J, with 9 bases between. The CDR3 runs to 11 residues. Germline V lookup: CDR1 DFQATT, CDR2 SNEGSKA (reference sequence). CDR3 DNA sequence: TGCAGTGCTCCCCGCCGGGAAAAACTGTTTTTT. It yields the protein CSAPRREKLFF.

In nucleotides, the CDR3 is TGCAGCGCCCTGGGGACTAGCGGGGGGCGAGTAGATGAGCAGTTCTTC. Translation: CSALGTSGGRVDEQFF. V usage is TRBV29-1 and J usage is TRBJ2-1; 15 bases fit TRBD2. Germline V lookup: CDR1 SQVTM, CDR2 ANQGSEA. Trimming at V came to 7 bases and at J to 8 bases, leaving 12 bases not matched to a gene. The CDR3 contains 16 residues.

The genes are TRBV28 and TRBJ2-4; tentatively, D is TRBD1 (5 bases). Trimming removed 3 bases at V and 0 bases at J, with 9 bases between. The V gene's germline CDR1 is MDHEN and CDR2 SYDVKM. CDR3 length: 15 amino acids. The CDR3 here is CASSLGQLAKNIQYF. The DNA for the CDR3 is TGTGCCAGCAGTTTGGGGCAATTAGCCAAAAACATTCAGTACTTC.

The chain uses TRBV2 and TRBJ1-6, with TRBD1 matching 11 bases. The trim removed 4 bases at V and 10 bases at J, leaving 9 bases unmatched. The CDR3 extends over 16 amino acids. Germline V gene data show CDR1 as SNHLY and CDR2 as FYNNEI. The DNA of the CDR3 is TGTGCCAGCAGTGGAGGACAGGGGGCGACGGCATCACCCCTCCACTTT. The encoded protein is CASSGGQGATASPLHF.